This T cell receptor beta chain emerged from a study of blood T cell repertoires in COVID-19. Sequenced by immunoSEQ multiplex PCR; TCRdb stores in-frame clones only, minus some. The sample carries more than 100,000 clones, around 83% recorded once. The junction had 6 bases not matched to a gene; V was cut back by 1 base and J by 4 bases. The CDR3 runs to 16 residues. Germline V CDR1 and CDR2: SGHNT, YENEEA. Input material: PBMCs or T cells enriched from blood (not recorded which). The sequence came from a woman younger than 45 who had recovered from COVID-19. The rearrangement uses TRBV11-3 and TRBJ2-5, with TRBD2 identical over 10 bases. CDR3 amino acids: CASSLASGRAGETQYF. CDR3 nucleotide sequence: TGTGCCAGCAGCTTAGCCAGCGGGAGGGCCGGAGAGACCCAGTACTTC. The full variable domain, with the rest looked up from reference TRBV11-3 and TRBJ2-5, is EAGVVQSPRYKIIEKKQPVAFWCNPISGHNTLYWYLQNLGQGPELLIRYENEEAVDDSQLPKDRFSAERLKGVDSTLKIQPAELGDSAVYLCASSLASGRAGETQYFGPGTRLLVL.